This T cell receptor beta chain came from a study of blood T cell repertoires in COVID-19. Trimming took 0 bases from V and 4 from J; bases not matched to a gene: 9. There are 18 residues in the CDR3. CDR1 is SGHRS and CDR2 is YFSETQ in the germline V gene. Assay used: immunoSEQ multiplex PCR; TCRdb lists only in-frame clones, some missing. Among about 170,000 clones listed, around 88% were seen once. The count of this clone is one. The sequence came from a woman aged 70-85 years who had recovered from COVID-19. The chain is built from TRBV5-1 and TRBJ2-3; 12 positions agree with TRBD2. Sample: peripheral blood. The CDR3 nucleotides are TGCGCCAGCAGCTTGGGCCTAGCGGGAGGGCCGTTGGCAGATACGCAGTATTTT. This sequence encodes CASSLGLAGGPLADTQYF. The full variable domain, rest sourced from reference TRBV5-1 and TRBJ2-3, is KAGVTQTPRYLIKTRGQQVTLSCSPISGHRSVSWYQQTPGQGLQFLFEYFSETQRNKGNFPGRFSGRQFSNSRSEMNVSTLELGDSALYLCASSLGLAGGPLADTQYFGPGTRLTVL.